The 27 T cell receptor beta chains given below trace back to one sample, sequenced in a study of blood T cell repertoires in COVID-19. Data came from immunoSEQ multiplex PCR; TCRdb stores just in-frame clones and leaves some out. The table includes 60,000 to 70,000 clones, approximately 86% detected once. Sequencing input: peripheral blood. All receptors derive from a woman aged 55 to 70 with acute or convalescent COVID-19.

CDR3 DNA: TGTGCCAGCAGCCAAGACTACTCGACAGGGAGGTCTAATGAAAAACTGTTTTTT. This translates into CASSQDYSTGRSNEKLFF. The genes are TRBV4-2 and TRBJ1-4, with TRBD1 matching 7 bases. The germline V gene has CDR1 LGHNA and CDR2 YNFKEQ. Trimming at V came to 0 bases and at J to 3 bases, leaving 10 bases not matched to a gene. The CDR3 runs to 18 residues.

The CDR3 region is CAISVEINQPQHF. The CDR3 DNA is TGTGCCATCAGTGTGGAGATAAATCAGCCCCAGCATTTT. The chain carries TRBV10-3 and TRBJ1-5; D gene unclear. The V end lost 4 bases, the J end lost 4 bases, and 8 bases lay between the germline ends. CDR1 and CDR2 (germline): ENHRY, SYGVKD. The CDR3 loop spans 13 amino acids.

V and J are TRBV7-9 and TRBJ1-1; perhaps TRBD1 as D (6 bases). Germline CDR1 SEHNR, CDR2 FQNEAQ (reference sequence). Trimming took off 5 bases at V and 1 base at J, with 14 bases between the two ends. There are 15 residues in the CDR3. CDR3 nucleotides: TGTGCCAGCAGCCCCAACCTACAGGGGAACACTGAAGCTTTCTTT. Its translation is CASSPNLQGNTEAFF.

This chain uses TRBV5-1 with TRBJ2-1; D is unclear. Germline V gives CDR1 SGHRS, CDR2 YFSETQ. Trimming took 4 bases from V and 2 from J, leaving 7 bases between them. The CDR3 has 13 residues. CDR3 loop: CASSTLAYNEQFF. CDR3 in DNA: TGCGCCAGCAGCACTCTAGCCTACAATGAGCAGTTCTTC.

CDR3 in DNA: TGTGCCAGTCGGGACAGGGGCTCCTATAATTCACCCCTCCACTTT. The encoded protein is CASRDRGSYNSPLHF. This sequence joins TRBV19 and TRBJ1-6, with 10 nucleotides matching TRBD1. The CDR3 consists of 15 residues. With V trimmed by 8 bases and J by 0 bases, 1 base remained unmatched. Germline V lookup: CDR1 LNHDA, CDR2 SQIVND (reference sequence).

V and J are TRBV9 and TRBJ2-3; D is undetermined. With 0 bases removed from V and 2 bases from J, the gap between germline ends came to 4 bases. Germline CDR1 reads SGDLS; CDR2 reads YYNGEE. The CDR3 spans 13 residues. The CDR3 DNA reads as TGTGCCAGCAGCGTAGGGGCCACAGATACGCAGTATTTT. Translating it yields CASSVGATDTQYF.

This chain links TRBV12-3 or TRBV12-4 with TRBJ1-2; 7 bases are shared with TRBD1. Germline trimming cut 4 bases from V and 7 bases from J; bases unmatched to any gene: 6. The CDR3 runs 13 residues. CDR3 loop: CASSSGRGFGYTF. The CDR3 DNA follows: TGTGCCAGCAGTTCGGGCAGGGGGTTTGGCTACACCTTC.

The rearrangement joins TRBV5-5 to TRBJ2-5, with 9 bases matching TRBD2. CDR1 and CDR2 from the germline V gene are SGHKS and YYEKEE (reference sequence). Trimming took 0 bases from V and 4 from J; bases not matched to a gene: 10. The CDR3 spans 17 residues. The CDR3 DNA is TGTGCCAGCAGCTTGGAGAGCGGGAGGTCGTTAGGAGAGACCCAGTACTTC. It yields the protein CASSLESGRSLGETQYF.

The rearrangement joins TRBV6-5 to TRBJ1-1; 8 bases are a match to TRBD1. The J segment lost 11 bases and the V segment lost 6 bases, leaving 8 bases of the junction unmatched. From germline, CDR1 is MNHEY and CDR2 SVGAGI. This CDR3 contains 12 residues. The CDR3 DNA reads TGTGCCAGCAGGTATGGACAGGGATCGGCTTTCTTT. It encodes CASRYGQGSAFF.

V gene TRBV5-4 combines with J gene TRBJ1-3; perhaps TRBD1 as D (6 bases). The germline V and J ends were trimmed by 4 bases and 4 bases, with 18 bases remaining between them. Per the germline V gene, CDR1 is SGHNT and CDR2 is YYREEE (reference sequence). The CDR3 consists of 16 residues. This CDR3 reads CASSPGTGSLGNTIYF. CDR3 nucleotide sequence: TGTGCCAGCAGCCCCGGAACAGGGTCTCTCGGAAACACCATATATTTT.

This chain connects TRBV6-6 to TRBJ1-6; 10 bases map to TRBD1. The CDR3 loop spans 16 amino acids. Germline assignment: CDR1 MNHNY and CDR2 SVGAGI (reference sequence). V lost 4 bases and J lost 12; bases outside the gene matches: 12. The CDR3 reads CASSSGPGTGEVPLHF. Here the CDR3 DNA reads TGTGCCAGCAGTTCGGGTCCCGGGACAGGGGAGGTACCCCTCCACTTT.

The V call is TRBV21-1, the J call TRBJ2-4; no check of the table's D call, TRBD1, against the DNA was made. TRBV21-1 counts as a pseudogene. The CDR3 is 13 residues long. CDR3 residues: CASGVAGVHIQYF. CDR3 bases: TGTGCCAGCGGCGTGGCAGGGGTACACATTCAGTACTTC.

CDR3 sequence reads: CASSPTDRLTGTEAFF. CDR3 coding DNA: TGTGCCAGCAGCCCCACGGACAGACTTACGGGGACTGAAGCTTTCTTT. The chain has TRBV3-1 (or the pseudogene TRBV3-2) and TRBJ1-1, with D possibly TRBD1 on 6 matching bases. This CDR3 is 16 amino acids long. CDR1 is LGHDT, CDR2 YNNKEL, per germline (reference sequence). V lost 4 bases and J 5 bases, leaving 20 bases between the germline ends.

The rearrangement uses TRBV9 and TRBJ1-1, with D possibly matching TRBD1 (5 bases). CDR1 SGDLS and CDR2 YYNGEE come from the germline V gene. With 0 bases removed from V and 11 bases from J, the gap between germline ends came to 20 bases. The CDR3 runs to 15 residues. The CDR3 region is CASSVEGASGRPAFF. CDR3 DNA sequence: TGTGCCAGCAGCGTAGAAGGGGCCAGCGGGAGGCCGGCTTTCTTT.

The V gene is TRBV27, the J gene TRBJ2-3, with D possibly matching TRBD1 (6 bases). CDR1 and CDR2 from the germline V gene are MNHEY and SMNVEV (reference sequence). This CDR3 spans 17 amino acids. Trimming removed 5 bases at V and 4 bases at J, with 22 bases between. CDR3 region: CASSPQLRGGLPDTQYF. The CDR3, as DNA: TGTGCCAGCAGTCCTCAGCTCAGGGGTGGGTTACCAGATACGCAGTATTTT.

The CDR3 region is CASSSFLQGSMSYGYTF. CDR3 nucleotide sequence: TGTGCCAGCAGCTCCTTTCTACAGGGGTCTATGAGCTATGGCTACACCTTC. The chain is built from TRBV7-9 and TRBJ1-2; 7 bases line up with TRBD1. Germline CDR1 reads SEHNR; CDR2 reads FQNEAQ (reference sequence). The CDR3 covers 17 residues. The V gene end was trimmed by 4 bases and the J gene end by 4 bases; junction bases not matched to a gene: 15.

This clone has a handful of counts. The chain carries TRBV7-2 and TRBJ1-5, with TRBD1 matching 8 bases. Germline CDR1 is SGHTA and CDR2 is FQGNSA. The CDR3 consists of 15 residues. The trim removed 4 bases at V and 5 bases at J, leaving 7 bases unmatched. The CDR3 reads CASSSGQGRYQPQHF. In DNA, the CDR3 is TGTGCCAGCAGCTCAGGACAGGGTCGATATCAGCCCCAGCATTTT.

CDR3 residues: CASSLATSGRGEQYF. The DNA of the CDR3 is TGCGCCAGCAGCTTGGCCACTAGCGGGAGGGGGGAGCAGTACTTC. The chain has TRBV5-1 and TRBJ2-7; 13 nucleotides match TRBD2. Germline CDR1 SGHRS, CDR2 YFSETQ. V shed 0 bases, J shed 7 bases, and the junction held 4 bases outside the gene matches. This CDR3 region has 15 residues.

The CDR3 DNA is TGTGCCAGCAGCCAAGATCCGCTAAACACCGGGGAGCTGTTTTTT. It yields the protein CASSQDPLNTGELFF. The rearrangement joins TRBV3-1 (or the pseudogene TRBV3-2) to TRBJ2-2; D is unclear. This CDR3 region has 15 residues. Germline V lookup: CDR1 LGHDT, CDR2 YNNKEL (reference sequence). V was shortened by 0 bases and J by 2 bases, with 7 bases between the two germline ends.

The chain has TRBV20-1 and TRBJ2-7, with 7 positions matching TRBD2. The CDR3 contains 11 residues. Trimming at V came to 3 bases and at J to 6 bases, leaving 2 bases not matched to a gene. Germline V gene sequence: CDR1 DFQATT, CDR2 SNEGSKA (reference sequence). CDR3 sequence: CSASWGGEQYF. For the CDR3, the DNA is TGCAGTGCTAGCTGGGGGGGCGAGCAGTACTTC.

This chain links TRBV10-2 with TRBJ2-2, with D perhaps matching TRBD1 (5 bases). Germline CDR1 is WSHSY and CDR2 is SAAADI. Trimming left V 2 bases short and J 2 bases short, with 12 bases between. The CDR3 length is 16 residues. The CDR3 loop reads CASSEGRQGNTGELFF. CDR3 bases: TGCGCCAGCAGTGAGGGTAGGCAGGGCAACACCGGGGAGCTGTTTTTT.

A single count supports this clone. V usage is TRBV29-1 and J usage is TRBJ1-3; perhaps TRBD1 as D (6 bases). V was cut by 6 bases and J by 11 bases, with 20 bases left in between. The CDR3 has 13 residues. From germline, CDR1 is SQVTM and CDR2 ANQGSEA. CDR3 sequence: CSVGPGTNGPIYF. CDR3 DNA sequence: TGCAGCGTGGGACCCGGGACAAACGGCCCCATATATTTT.

A few counts support this clone. V is TRBV10-3 and J is TRBJ1-1; 8 bases line up with TRBD1. The CDR3 has 17 residues. The V segment lost 2 bases and the J segment 0 bases; nucleotides outside the gene matches: 8. Germline V gene sequence: CDR1 ENHRY, CDR2 SYGVKD. This CDR3 is CAISESGQGVMNTEAFF. DNA for the CDR3: TGTGCCATCAGTGAGAGCGGACAGGGAGTTATGAACACTGAAGCTTTCTTT.

This sequence joins TRBV7-2 and TRBJ1-6, with TRBD1 as a possible D gene (6 bases). Germline V gives CDR1 SGHTA, CDR2 FQGNSA. V was clipped by 5 bases and J by 7 bases, with 15 bases between them. CDR3 length: 15 amino acids. CDR3 region: CASSPGGRGNSPLHF. For the CDR3, the DNA is TGTGCCAGCAGCCCGGGGGGGCGAGGGAATTCACCCCTCCACTTT.

The genes are TRBV15 and TRBJ2-5; perhaps TRBD2 as D (5 bases). Trimming removed 0 bases from V and 1 base from J, with 15 bases in between. The CDR3 sequence is 17 residues long. From germline, CDR1 is LNHNV and CDR2 YYDKDF (reference sequence). The CDR3 sequence: CATSRDGQLVIQETQYF. CDR3 DNA: TGTGCCACCAGCAGAGATGGGCAACTAGTCATCCAAGAGACCCAGTACTTC.

V gene TRBV7-3 combines with J gene TRBJ2-1; D is uncertain. CDR3 length: 13 residues. Trimming removed 4 bases at V and 2 bases at J, with 6 bases between. The germline V gene encodes CDR1 SGHTA and CDR2 FQGTGA. The CDR3 nucleotides read TGTGCCAGCAGCTCCCAGACCTACAATGAGCAGTTCTTC. Its protein is CASSSQTYNEQFF.

In its sample, this clone was seen a few times. This chain links TRBV6-5 with TRBJ2-1; D is possibly TRBD1 (6 bases). Per germline, CDR1 MNHEY and CDR2 SVGAGI. The CDR3 spans 15 residues. V was cut by 6 bases and J by 0 bases, with 12 bases left in between. This chain's CDR3 is CASSLTGSSYNEQFF. CDR3 coding DNA: TGTGCCAGCAGCCTGACAGGAAGCTCCTACAATGAGCAGTTCTTC.